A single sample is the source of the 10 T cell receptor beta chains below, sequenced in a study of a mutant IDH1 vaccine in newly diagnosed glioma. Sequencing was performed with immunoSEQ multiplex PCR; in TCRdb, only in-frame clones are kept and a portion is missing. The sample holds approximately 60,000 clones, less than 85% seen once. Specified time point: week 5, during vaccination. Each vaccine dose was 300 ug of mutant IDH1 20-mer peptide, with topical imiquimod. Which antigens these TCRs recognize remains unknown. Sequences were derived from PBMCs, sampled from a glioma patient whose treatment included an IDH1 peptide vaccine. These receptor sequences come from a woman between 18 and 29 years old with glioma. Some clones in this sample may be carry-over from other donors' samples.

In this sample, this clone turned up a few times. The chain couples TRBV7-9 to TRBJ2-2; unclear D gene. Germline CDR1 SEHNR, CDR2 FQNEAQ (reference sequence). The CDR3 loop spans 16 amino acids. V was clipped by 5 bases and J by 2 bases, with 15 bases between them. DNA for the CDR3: TGTGCCAGCAGCCAAACCCAACCTCCTAACACCGGGGAGCTGTTTTTT. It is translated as CASSQTQPPNTGELFF.

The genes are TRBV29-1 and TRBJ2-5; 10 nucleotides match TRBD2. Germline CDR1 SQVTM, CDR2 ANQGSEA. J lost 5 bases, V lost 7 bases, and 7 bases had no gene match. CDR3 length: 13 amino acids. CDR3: CSAGAGGRETQYF. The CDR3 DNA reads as TGCAGCGCCGGAGCGGGGGGGCGGGAGACCCAGTACTTC. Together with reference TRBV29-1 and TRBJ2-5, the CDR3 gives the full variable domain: SAVISQKPSRDICQRGTSLTIQCQVDSQVTMMFWYRQQPGQSLTLIATANQGSEATYESGFVIDKFPISRPNLTFSTLTVSNMSPEDSSIYLCSAGAGGRETQYFGPGTRLLVL.

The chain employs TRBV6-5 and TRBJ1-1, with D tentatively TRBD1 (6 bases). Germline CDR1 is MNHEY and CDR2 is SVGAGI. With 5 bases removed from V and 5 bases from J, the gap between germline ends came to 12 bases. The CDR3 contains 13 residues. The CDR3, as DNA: TGTGCCAGCAGTGGGCAGGGGAGGACTGAAGCTTTCTTT. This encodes CASSGQGRTEAFF.

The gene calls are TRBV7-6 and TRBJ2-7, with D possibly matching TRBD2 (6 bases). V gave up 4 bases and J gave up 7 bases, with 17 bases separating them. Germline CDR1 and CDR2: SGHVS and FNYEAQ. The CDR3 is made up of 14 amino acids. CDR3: CASSYKTGGWEQYF. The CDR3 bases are TGTGCCAGCAGCTACAAGACCGGGGGATGGGAGCAGTACTTC.

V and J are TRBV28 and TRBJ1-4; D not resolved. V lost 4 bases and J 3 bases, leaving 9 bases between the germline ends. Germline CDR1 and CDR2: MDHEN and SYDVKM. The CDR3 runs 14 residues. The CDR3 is CASSSRVSNEKLFF. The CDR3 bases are TGTGCCAGCAGTTCCCGCGTGTCTAATGAAAAACTGTTTTTT.

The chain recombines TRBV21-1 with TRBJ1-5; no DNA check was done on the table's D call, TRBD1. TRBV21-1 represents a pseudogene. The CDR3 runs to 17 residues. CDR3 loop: CASSKGRTGYSNQPQHF. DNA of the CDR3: TGTGCCAGCAGCAAAGGCCGGACAGGTTATAGCAATCAGCCCCAGCATTTT.

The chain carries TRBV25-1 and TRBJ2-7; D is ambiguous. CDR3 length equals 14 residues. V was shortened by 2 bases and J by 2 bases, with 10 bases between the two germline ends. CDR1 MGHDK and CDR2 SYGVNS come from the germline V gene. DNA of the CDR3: TGTGCCAGCAGTGAAGGGCAGCCCCCCTACGAGCAGTACTTC. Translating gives CASSEGQPPYEQYF.

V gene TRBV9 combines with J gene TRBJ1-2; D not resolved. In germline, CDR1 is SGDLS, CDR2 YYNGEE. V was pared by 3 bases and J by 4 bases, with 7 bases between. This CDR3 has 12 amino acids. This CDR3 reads CASSDSFYGYTF. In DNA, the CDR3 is TGTGCCAGCAGCGATAGCTTCTATGGCTACACCTTC.

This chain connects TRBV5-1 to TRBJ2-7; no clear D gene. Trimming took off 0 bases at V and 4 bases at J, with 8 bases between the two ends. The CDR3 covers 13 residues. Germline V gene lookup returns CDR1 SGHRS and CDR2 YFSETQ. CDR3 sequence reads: CASSLAPLYEQYF. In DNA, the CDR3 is TGCGCCAGCAGCTTGGCCCCCCTATACGAGCAGTACTTC.

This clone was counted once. In nucleotides, the CDR3 is TGCAGCGTTGAAGAGGGACAGGGGGCCGGCGGCTACACCTTC. Protein: CSVEEGQGAGGYTF. The chain couples TRBV29-1 to TRBJ1-2, with 12 bases aligning to TRBD1. CDR1 and CDR2 (germline): SQVTM, ANQGSEA. The CDR3 sequence is 14 residues long. The junction had 4 bases not matched to a gene; V was cut back by 0 bases and J by 8 bases.